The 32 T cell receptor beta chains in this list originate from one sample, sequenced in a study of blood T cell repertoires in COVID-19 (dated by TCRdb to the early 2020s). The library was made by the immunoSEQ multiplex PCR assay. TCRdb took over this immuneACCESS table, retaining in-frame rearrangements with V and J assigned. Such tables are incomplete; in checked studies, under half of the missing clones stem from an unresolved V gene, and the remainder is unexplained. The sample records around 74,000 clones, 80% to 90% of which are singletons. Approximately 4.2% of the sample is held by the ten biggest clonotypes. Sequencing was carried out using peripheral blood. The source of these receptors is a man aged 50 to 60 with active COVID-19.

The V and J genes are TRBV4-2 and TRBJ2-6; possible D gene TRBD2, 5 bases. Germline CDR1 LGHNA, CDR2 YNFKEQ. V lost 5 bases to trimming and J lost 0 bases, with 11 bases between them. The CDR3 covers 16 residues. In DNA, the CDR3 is TGTGCCAGCAGCGCTAGACGGGACTCTGGGGCCAACGTCCTGACTTTC. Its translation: CASSARRDSGANVLTF.

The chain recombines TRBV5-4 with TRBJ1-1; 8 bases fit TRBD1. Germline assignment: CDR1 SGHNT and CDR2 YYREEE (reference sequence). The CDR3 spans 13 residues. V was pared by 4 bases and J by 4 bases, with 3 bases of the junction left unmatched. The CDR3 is CASSLTGGTEAFF. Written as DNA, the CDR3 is TGTGCCAGCAGCCTAACAGGGGGCACTGAAGCTTTCTTT.

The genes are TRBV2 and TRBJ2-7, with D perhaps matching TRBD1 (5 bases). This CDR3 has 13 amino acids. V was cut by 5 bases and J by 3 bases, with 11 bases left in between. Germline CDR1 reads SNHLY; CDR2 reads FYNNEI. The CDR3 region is CASSSNRNYEQYF. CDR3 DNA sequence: TGTGCCAGCAGTAGTAACAGGAACTACGAGCAGTACTTC.

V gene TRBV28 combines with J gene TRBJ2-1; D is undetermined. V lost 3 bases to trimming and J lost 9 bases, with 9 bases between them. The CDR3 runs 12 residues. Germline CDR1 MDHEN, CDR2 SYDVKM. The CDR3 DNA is TGTGCCAGCAGTTTCGGGTCTCGTGAGCAGTTCTTC. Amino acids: CASSFGSREQFF.

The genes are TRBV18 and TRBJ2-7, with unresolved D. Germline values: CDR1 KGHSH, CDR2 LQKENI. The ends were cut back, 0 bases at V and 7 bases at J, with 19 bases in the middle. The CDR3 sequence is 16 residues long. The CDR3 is CASSPPGRSPSEEQYF. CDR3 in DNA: TGTGCCAGCTCACCACCCGGCAGGTCTCCCTCGGAAGAGCAGTACTTC.

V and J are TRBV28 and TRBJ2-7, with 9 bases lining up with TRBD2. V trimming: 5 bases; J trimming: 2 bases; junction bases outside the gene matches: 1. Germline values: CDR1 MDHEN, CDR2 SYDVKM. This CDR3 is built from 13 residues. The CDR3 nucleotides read TGTGCCAGCAGTGGACTAGCGACCTACGAGCAGTACTTC. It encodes CASSGLATYEQYF.

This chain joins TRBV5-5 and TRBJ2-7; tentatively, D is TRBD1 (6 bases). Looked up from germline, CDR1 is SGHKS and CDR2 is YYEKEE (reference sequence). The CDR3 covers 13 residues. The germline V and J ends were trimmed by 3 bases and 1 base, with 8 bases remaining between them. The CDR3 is CASSSTGSYEQYF. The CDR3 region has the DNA TGTGCCAGCAGCTCGACAGGTTCCTACGAGCAGTACTTC. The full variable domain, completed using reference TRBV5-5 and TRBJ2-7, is DAGVTQSPTHLIKTRGQQVTLRCSPISGHKSVSWYQQVLGQGPQFIFQYYEKEERGRGNFPDRFSARQFPNYSSELNVNALLLGDSALYLCASSSTGSYEQYFGPGTRLTVT.

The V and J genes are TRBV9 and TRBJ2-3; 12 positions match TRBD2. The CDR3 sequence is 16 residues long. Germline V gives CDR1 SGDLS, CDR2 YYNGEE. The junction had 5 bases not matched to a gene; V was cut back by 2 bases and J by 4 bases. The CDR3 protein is CASSVLAGGPSDTQYF. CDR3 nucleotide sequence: TGTGCCAGCAGCGTCCTAGCGGGAGGGCCGTCAGATACGCAGTATTTT.

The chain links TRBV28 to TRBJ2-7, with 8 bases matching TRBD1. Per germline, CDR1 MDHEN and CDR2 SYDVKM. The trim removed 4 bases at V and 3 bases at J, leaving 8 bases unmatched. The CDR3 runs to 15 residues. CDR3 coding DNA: TGTGCCAGCAGTTCCCTGGGACAGGAAAACTACGAGCAGTACTTC. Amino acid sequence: CASSSLGQENYEQYF.

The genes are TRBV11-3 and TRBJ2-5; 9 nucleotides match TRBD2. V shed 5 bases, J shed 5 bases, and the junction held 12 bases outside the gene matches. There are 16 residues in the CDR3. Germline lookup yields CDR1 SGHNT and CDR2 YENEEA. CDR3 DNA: TGTGCCAGCAGCCCACCCGGGGCGGGGGGGTCGGAGACCCAGTACTTC. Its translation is CASSPPGAGGSETQYF.

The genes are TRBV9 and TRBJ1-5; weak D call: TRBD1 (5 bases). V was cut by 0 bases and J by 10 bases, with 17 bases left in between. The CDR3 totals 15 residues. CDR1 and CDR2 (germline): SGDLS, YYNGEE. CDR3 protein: CASSVAGSSGDPQHF. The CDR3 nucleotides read TGTGCCAGCAGCGTAGCGGGGAGCTCGGGGGATCCCCAGCATTTT.

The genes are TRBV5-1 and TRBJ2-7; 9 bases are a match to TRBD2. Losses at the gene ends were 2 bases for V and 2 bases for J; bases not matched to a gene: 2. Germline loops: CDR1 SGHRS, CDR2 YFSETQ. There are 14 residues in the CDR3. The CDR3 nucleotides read TGCGCCAGCAGCTTTGAGCGGGAGGCCTACGAGCAGTACTTC. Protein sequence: CASSFEREAYEQYF.

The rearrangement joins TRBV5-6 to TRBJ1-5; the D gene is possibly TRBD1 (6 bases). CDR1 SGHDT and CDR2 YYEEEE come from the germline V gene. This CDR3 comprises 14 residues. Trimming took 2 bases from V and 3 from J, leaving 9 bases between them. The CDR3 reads CASSFRGTNQPQHF. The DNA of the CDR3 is TGTGCCAGCAGCTTCAGGGGAACCAATCAGCCCCAGCATTTT.

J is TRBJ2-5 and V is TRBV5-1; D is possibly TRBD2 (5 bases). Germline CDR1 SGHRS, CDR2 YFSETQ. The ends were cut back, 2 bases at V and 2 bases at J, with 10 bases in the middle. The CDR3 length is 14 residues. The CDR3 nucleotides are TGCGCCAGCAGCTTCTCTAGCCGGCAAGAGACCCAGTACTTC. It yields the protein CASSFSSRQETQYF.

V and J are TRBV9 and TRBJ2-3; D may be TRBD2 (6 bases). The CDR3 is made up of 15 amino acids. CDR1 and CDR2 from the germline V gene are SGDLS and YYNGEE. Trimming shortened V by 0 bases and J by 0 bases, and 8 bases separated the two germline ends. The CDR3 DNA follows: TGTGCCAGCAGCGTAGGTACTAGCAGCACAGATACGCAGTATTTT. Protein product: CASSVGTSSTDTQYF.

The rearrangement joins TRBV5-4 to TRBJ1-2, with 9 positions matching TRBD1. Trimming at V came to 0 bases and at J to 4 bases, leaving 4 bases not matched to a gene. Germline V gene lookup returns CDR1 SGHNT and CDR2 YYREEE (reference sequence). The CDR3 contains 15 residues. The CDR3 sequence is CASSLGGTGTYGYTF. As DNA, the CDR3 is TGTGCCAGCAGCTTGGGGGGGACAGGGACCTATGGCTACACCTTC.

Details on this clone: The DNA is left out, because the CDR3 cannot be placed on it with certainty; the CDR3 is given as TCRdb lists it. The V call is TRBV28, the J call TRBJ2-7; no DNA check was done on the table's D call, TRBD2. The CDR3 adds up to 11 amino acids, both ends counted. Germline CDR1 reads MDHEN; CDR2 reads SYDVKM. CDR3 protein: CASSSSYEQYF.

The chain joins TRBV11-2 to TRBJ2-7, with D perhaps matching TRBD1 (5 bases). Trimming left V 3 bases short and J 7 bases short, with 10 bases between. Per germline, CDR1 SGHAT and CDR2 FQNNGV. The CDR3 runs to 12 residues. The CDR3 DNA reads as TGTGCCAGCAGCTTCGGCAGGGATGAGCAGTACTTC. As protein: CASSFGRDEQYF.

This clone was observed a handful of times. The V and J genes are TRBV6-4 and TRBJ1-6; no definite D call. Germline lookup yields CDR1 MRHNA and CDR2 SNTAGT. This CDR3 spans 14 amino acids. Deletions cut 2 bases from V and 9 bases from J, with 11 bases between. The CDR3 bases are TGTGCCAGCAGTGACGGTGAACCCAGTTCACCCCTCCACTTT. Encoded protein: CASSDGEPSSPLHF.

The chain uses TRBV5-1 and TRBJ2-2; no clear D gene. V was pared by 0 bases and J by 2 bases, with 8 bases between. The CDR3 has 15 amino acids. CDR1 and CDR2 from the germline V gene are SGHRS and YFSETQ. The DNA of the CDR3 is TGCGCCAGCAGCTTGGAAAGAACTAACACCGGGGAGCTGTTTTTT. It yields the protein CASSLERTNTGELFF.

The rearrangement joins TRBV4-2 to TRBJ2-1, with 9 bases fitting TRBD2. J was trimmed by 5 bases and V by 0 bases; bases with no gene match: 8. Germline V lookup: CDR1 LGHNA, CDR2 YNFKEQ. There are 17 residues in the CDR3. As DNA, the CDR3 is TGTGCCAGCAGCCAAGAAGCGTGGCTAGCGGGGAACAATGAGCAGTTCTTC. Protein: CASSQEAWLAGNNEQFF.

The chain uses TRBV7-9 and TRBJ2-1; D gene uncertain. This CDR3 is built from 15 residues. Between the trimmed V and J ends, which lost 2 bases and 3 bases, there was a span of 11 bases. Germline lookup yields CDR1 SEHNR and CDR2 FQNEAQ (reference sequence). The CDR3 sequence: CASSLYGVNYNEQFF. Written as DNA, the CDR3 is TGTGCCAGCAGCTTATACGGAGTGAACTACAATGAGCAGTTCTTC. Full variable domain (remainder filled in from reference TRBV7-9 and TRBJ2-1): DTGVSQNPRHKITKRGQNVTFRCDPISEHNRLYWYRQTLGQGPEFLTYFQNEAQLEKSRLLSDRFSAERPKGSFSTLEIQRTEQGDSAMYLCASSLYGVNYNEQFFGPGTRLTVL.

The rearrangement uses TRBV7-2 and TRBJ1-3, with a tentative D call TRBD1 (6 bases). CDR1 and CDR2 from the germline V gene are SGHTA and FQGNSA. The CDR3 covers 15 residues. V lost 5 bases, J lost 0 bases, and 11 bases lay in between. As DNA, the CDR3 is TGTGCCAGCAGCCCCATGACAGGCTCTGGAAACACCATATATTTT. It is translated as CASSPMTGSGNTIYF.

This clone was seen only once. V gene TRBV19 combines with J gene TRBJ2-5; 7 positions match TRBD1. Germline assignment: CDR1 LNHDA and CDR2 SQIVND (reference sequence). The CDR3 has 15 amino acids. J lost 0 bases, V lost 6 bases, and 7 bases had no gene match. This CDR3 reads CASSPGQKYQETQYF. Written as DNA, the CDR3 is TGTGCCAGTAGCCCGGGACAGAAATACCAAGAGACCCAGTACTTC.

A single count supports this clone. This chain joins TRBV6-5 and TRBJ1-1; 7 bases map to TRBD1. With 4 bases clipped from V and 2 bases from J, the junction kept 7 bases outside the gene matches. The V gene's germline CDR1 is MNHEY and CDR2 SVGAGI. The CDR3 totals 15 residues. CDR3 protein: CASSSTGAENTEAFF. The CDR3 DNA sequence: TGTGCCAGCAGTTCTACAGGGGCGGAAAACACTGAAGCTTTCTTT.

Here the CDR3 reads CASRNQKNTEAFF. CDR3 nucleotide sequence: TGTGCCAGCAGGAACCAGAAGAACACTGAAGCTTTCTTT. V is TRBV2 and J is TRBJ1-1; no firm D call. The germline V gene has CDR1 SNHLY and CDR2 FYNNEI. V shed 6 bases and J shed 1 base, with 9 bases lying between them. This CDR3 has 13 amino acids.

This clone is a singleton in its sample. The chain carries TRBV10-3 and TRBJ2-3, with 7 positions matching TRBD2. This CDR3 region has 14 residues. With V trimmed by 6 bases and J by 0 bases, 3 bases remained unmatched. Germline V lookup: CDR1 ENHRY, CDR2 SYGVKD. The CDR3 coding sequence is TGTGCCATCAGCAGCGGGGTAAGCACAGATACGCAGTATTTT. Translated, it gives CAISSGVSTDTQYF.

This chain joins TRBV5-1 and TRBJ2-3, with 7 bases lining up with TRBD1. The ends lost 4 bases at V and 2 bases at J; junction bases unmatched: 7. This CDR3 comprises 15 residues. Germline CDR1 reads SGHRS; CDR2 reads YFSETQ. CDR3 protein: CASSGRTGYTDTQYF. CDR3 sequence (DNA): TGCGCCAGCAGCGGAAGGACAGGATACACAGATACGCAGTATTTT. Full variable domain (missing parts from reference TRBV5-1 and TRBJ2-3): KAGVTQTPRYLIKTRGQQVTLSCSPISGHRSVSWYQQTPGQGLQFLFEYFSETQRNKGNFPGRFSGRQFSNSRSEMNVSTLELGDSALYLCASSGRTGYTDTQYFGPGTRLTVL.

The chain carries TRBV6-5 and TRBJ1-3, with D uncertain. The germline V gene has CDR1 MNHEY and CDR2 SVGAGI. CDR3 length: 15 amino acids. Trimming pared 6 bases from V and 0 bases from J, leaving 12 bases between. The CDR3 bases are TGTGCCAGCAGCCGAACCCTGGCCTCTGGAAACACCATATATTTT. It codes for CASSRTLASGNTIYF.

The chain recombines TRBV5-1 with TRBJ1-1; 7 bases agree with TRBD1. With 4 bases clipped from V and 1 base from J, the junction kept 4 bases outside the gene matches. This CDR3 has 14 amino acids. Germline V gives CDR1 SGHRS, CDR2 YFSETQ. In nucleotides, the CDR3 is TGCGCCAGCAGCCCAGGGGGACCGAACACTGAAGCTTTCTTT. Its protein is CASSPGGPNTEAFF.

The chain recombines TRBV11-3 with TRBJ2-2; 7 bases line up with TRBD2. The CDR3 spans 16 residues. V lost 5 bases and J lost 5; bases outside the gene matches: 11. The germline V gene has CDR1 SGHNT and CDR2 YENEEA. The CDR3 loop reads CASSPPRGGWTGELFF. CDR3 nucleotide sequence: TGTGCCAGCAGCCCGCCCCGCGGGGGTTGGACCGGGGAGCTGTTTTTT.

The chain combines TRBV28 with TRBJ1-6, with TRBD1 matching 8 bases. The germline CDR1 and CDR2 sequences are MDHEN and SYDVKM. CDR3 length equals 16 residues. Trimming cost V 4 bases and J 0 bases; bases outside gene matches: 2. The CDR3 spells CASSSGQASYNSPLHF. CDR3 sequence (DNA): TGTGCCAGCAGTTCGGGACAGGCCTCCTATAATTCACCCCTCCACTTT.